One sample yielded the 31 T cell receptor beta chains listed below, sequenced in a study of shared clonotypes between healthy human individuals. Here immunoSEQ multiplex PCR was the method, and the copy in TCRdb shows in-frame clones only, minus some. The sample yields about 480,000 clones, almost 80% seen once. The specimen sequenced was PBMCs. These receptors were obtained from a woman aged 35 to 49 in good health. Some clones in this sample may be carry-over from other donors' samples.

The chain joins TRBV25-1 to TRBJ2-3; D might be TRBD1 or TRBD2, each matching 8 bases. Trimming stripped 3 bases from V and 1 base from J, with 14 bases between. The germline V gene has CDR1 MGHDK and CDR2 SYGVNS. The CDR3 contains 16 residues. The CDR3 protein is CASSDRGRGGTDTQYF. The CDR3 DNA is TGTGCCAGCAGTGACAGGGGGCGGGGGGGCACAGATACGCAGTATTTT.

The V and J genes are TRBV7-6 and TRBJ1-2, with TRBD1 matching over 8 bases. Losses at the gene ends were 4 bases for V and 6 bases for J; bases not matched to a gene: 4. The germline CDR1 and CDR2 sequences are SGHVS and FNYEAQ. The CDR3 consists of 13 residues. The CDR3 nucleotides are TGTGCCAGCAGCTCCTCAGGGGGCCATGGCTACACCTTC. This gives the protein CASSSSGGHGYTF.

The CDR3 loop reads CASSFPGTETTGELFF. DNA of the CDR3: TGTGCCAGCAGCTTCCCCGGGACGGAGACCACCGGGGAGCTGTTTTTT. The chain uses TRBV5-4 and TRBJ2-2; the D call may be TRBD1 or TRBD2 (5 bases each). The CDR3 is 16 residues long. Germline V gives CDR1 SGHNT, CDR2 YYREEE (reference sequence). V was clipped by 2 bases and J by 4 bases, with 15 bases between them.

This chain uses TRBV5-5 with TRBJ2-3; D unresolved. The ends were cut back, 1 base at V and 4 bases at J, with 10 bases in the middle. Germline CDR1 reads SGHKS; CDR2 reads YYEKEE (reference sequence). The CDR3 sequence is 14 residues long. As DNA, the CDR3 is TGTGCCAGCAGCTTGAAGGTTCACGCAGATACGCAGTATTTT. Translating it yields CASSLKVHADTQYF.

This chain links TRBV5-4 with TRBJ2-7, with a possible D match to TRBD2 (7 bases). This CDR3 comprises 16 residues. Germline lookup yields CDR1 SGHNT and CDR2 YYREEE (reference sequence). Trimming left V 4 bases short and J 2 bases short, with 19 bases between. In DNA form, the CDR3 reads TGTGCCAGCAGCCCGGCTGGGGGGGCGCAAACCTACGAGCAGTACTTC. Amino acids: CASSPAGGAQTYEQYF.

The chain employs TRBV11-2 and TRBJ1-1; 8 bases fit TRBD1. The germline V gene encodes CDR1 SGHAT and CDR2 FQNNGV. The junction had 5 bases not matched to a gene; V was cut back by 1 base and J by 4 bases. The CDR3 contains 15 residues. CDR3 coding DNA: TGTGCCAGCAGCTTAGTTGCCGGGACAGGCACTGAAGCTTTCTTT. Translation: CASSLVAGTGTEAFF. The variable domain in full, with the rest retrieved from reference TRBV11-2 and TRBJ1-1, is EAGVAQSPRYKIIEKRQSVAFWCNPISGHATLYWYQQILGQGPKLLIQFQNNGVVDDSQLPKDRFSAERLKGVDSTLKIQPAKLEDSAVYLCASSLVAGTGTEAFFGQGTRLTVV.

The rearrangement joins TRBV29-1 to TRBJ2-1; 14 positions match TRBD2. Trimming at V came to 4 bases and at J to 15 bases, leaving 14 bases not matched to a gene. CDR1 is SQVTM and CDR2 is ANQGSEA in the germline V gene. There are 15 residues in the CDR3. DNA of the CDR3: TGCAGCGTTGCTGACCAGGGACTAGCGGGAGAAGTCACGTTCTTC. Its protein product is CSVADQGLAGEVTFF.

This sequence joins TRBV28 and TRBJ2-5; a weak D match, TRBD2 (6 bases). Per the germline V gene, CDR1 is MDHEN and CDR2 is SYDVKM. V shed 0 bases and J shed 2 bases, with 10 bases lying between them. CDR3 length: 15 residues. The CDR3 DNA sequence: TGTGCCAGCAGTTTATGGGCTGGGGGGCAAGAGACCCAGTACTTC. Translating gives CASSLWAGGQETQYF.

The V gene is TRBV7-2, the J gene TRBJ1-2, with D perhaps matching TRBD1 (6 bases). V lost 1 base, J lost 1 base, and 10 bases lay in between. Germline CDR1 SGHTA, CDR2 FQGNSA. The CDR3 is 15 amino acids. This CDR3 is CASSLVTGSNYGYTF. The DNA of the CDR3 is TGTGCCAGCAGCTTAGTAACAGGGAGTAACTATGGCTACACCTTC.

For this clone: Within the sample, other DNA sequences also encode this same CDR3. This chain uses TRBV4-2 with TRBJ2-3, with 11 nucleotides matching TRBD2. The CDR3 extends over 15 amino acids. Germline V lookup: CDR1 LGHNA, CDR2 YNFKEQ. The V gene end was trimmed by 4 bases and the J gene end by 4 bases; junction bases not matched to a gene: 4. DNA of the CDR3: TGTGCCAGCAGCCCCCTAGCGGGAGGACCAGATACGCAGTATTTT. Its protein product is CASSPLAGGPDTQYF.

This sequence joins TRBV7-2 and TRBJ2-1, with unresolved D. The V and J ends lost 5 bases and 9 bases respectively, with 14 bases between them. CDR3 size: 13 residues. CDR1 and CDR2 from the germline V gene are SGHTA and FQGNSA. The CDR3 bases are TGTGCCAGCAGCCAATCCGCGTGGGGTGAGCAGTTCTTC. The encoded protein is CASSQSAWGEQFF.

The V gene is TRBV11-2, the J gene TRBJ2-3, with 11 bases aligning to TRBD2. Germline V gene data show CDR1 as SGHAT and CDR2 as FQNNGV. The CDR3 sequence is 19 residues long. V trimming: 0 bases; J trimming: 2 bases; junction bases outside the gene matches: 10. The CDR3 DNA reads TGTGCCAGCAGCTTAGATCTCCCTCTGACTAGCGGGACCACAGATACGCAGTATTTT. It specifies CASSLDLPLTSGTTDTQYF.

The CDR3: CAWGDPYEQYF. CDR3 bases: TGTGCCTGGGGGGACCCCTACGAGCAGTACTTC. The chain combines TRBV30 with TRBJ2-7; possibly TRBD1 or TRBD2 for D (5 bases each). Germline V gene lookup returns CDR1 GTSNPN and CDR2 SVGIG (reference sequence). V shed 5 bases and J shed 2 bases, with 7 bases lying between them. The CDR3 covers 11 residues.

The J gene is TRBJ2-3, the V gene TRBV7-3, with D tentatively TRBD2 (7 bases). The CDR3 runs to 14 residues. The germline V gene encodes CDR1 SGHTA and CDR2 FQGTGA. Trimming pared 5 bases from V and 4 bases from J, leaving 13 bases between. The chain's CDR3 is CASSLRGAADTQYF. In DNA, the CDR3 is TGTGCCAGCAGCCTACGGGGGGCCGCAGATACGCAGTATTTT.

The chain combines TRBV7-2 with TRBJ2-3, with 9 positions matching TRBD1. The CDR3 length is 14 residues. Germline CDR1 and CDR2: SGHTA and FQGNSA. V was clipped by 3 bases and J by 3 bases; unmatched bases: 1. The CDR3 nucleotides read TGTGCCAGCAGCTTTGACAGGGGGACAGATACGCAGTATTTT. Its translation is CASSFDRGTDTQYF.

This clone came up once. One end of the junction fails to match germline, which may point to a read error. V is TRBV15 and J is TRBJ2-7; 9 bases agree with TRBD2. Per the germline V gene, CDR1 is LNHNV and CDR2 is YYDKDF (reference sequence). This CDR3 comprises 15 residues. Here the CDR3 reads CATSRAGGGFYEQYF. CDR3 coding DNA: TGTGCCACCAGCCGAGCGGGGGGAGGGTTCTACGAACAGTACTTC. The complete variable domain, with remaining parts taken from reference TRBV15 and TRBJ2-7, reads DAMVIQNPRYQVTQFGKPVTLSCSQTLNHNVMYWYQQKSSQAPKLLFHYYDKDFNNEADTPDNFQSRRPNTSFCFLDIRSPGLGDTAMYLCATSRAGGGFYEQYFGPGTRLTVT.

This rearrangement joins TRBV28 to TRBJ2-7; 8 nucleotides line up with TRBD1. CDR1 is MDHEN and CDR2 is SYDVKM in the germline V gene. The CDR3 length is 14 residues. V dropped 4 bases and J dropped 3; count of bases not matched to a gene: 5. This CDR3 reads CASSSTGVFYEQYF. The CDR3 nucleotides are TGTGCCAGCAGTTCGACAGGGGTATTCTACGAGCAGTACTTC.

This clone was recorded a few times. The CDR3 nucleotides are TGTGCCAGCAGCCAACCTGGCAGGCCTAAGGATGGCTACACCTTC. This sequence encodes CASSQPGRPKDGYTF. The chain carries TRBV7-8 and TRBJ1-2, with no clear D. With 5 bases removed from V and 6 bases from J, the gap between germline ends came to 19 bases. This CDR3 region has 15 residues. CDR1 is SGHVS and CDR2 is FQNEAQ in the germline V gene.

The V and J genes are TRBV2 and TRBJ2-7; D is ambiguous. Trimming stripped 6 bases from V and 0 bases from J, with 24 bases between. Germline V gene data show CDR1 as SNHLY and CDR2 as FYNNEI. CDR3 length: 18 amino acids. This chain's CDR3 is CASSGPGSPTRHSYEQYF. DNA of the CDR3: TGTGCCAGCAGCGGGCCCGGAAGCCCGACCCGACACTCCTACGAGCAGTACTTC.

V and J are TRBV29-1 and TRBJ1-6; 7 bases are a match to TRBD1. The CDR3 consists of 13 residues. V gave up 7 bases and J gave up 7 bases; unmatched junction bases: 7. The germline V gene encodes CDR1 SQVTM and CDR2 ANQGSEA. Written as DNA, the CDR3 is TGCAGCGCTCAGACAGGGCTGAATTCACCCCTCCACTTT. It yields the protein CSAQTGLNSPLHF.

This clone was detected many times. Here the CDR3 DNA reads TGTGCCTGGAATTCCGGGACTAGCGGGATGGGAGAGACCCAGTACTTC. It yields the protein CAWNSGTSGMGETQYF. The chain is built from TRBV30 and TRBJ2-5; 13 bases map to TRBD2. The CDR3 is 16 amino acids. The germline gives CDR1 GTSNPN, CDR2 SVGIG (reference sequence). The J segment lost 4 bases and the V segment lost 4 bases, leaving 9 bases of the junction unmatched.

This clone was detected once. This sequence joins TRBV5-1 and TRBJ1-2, with 7 nucleotides matching TRBD1. Trimming at V came to 0 bases and at J to 4 bases, leaving 12 bases not matched to a gene. Germline V gene lookup returns CDR1 SGHRS and CDR2 YFSETQ. This CDR3 has 17 amino acids. The CDR3 coding sequence is TGCGCCAGCAGCTTGGATTTTTCTGCAGGGGGGAGCTATGGCTACACCTTC. It translates to CASSLDFSAGGSYGYTF.

The chain uses TRBV27 and TRBJ2-5; 8 positions match TRBD2. The V segment lost 5 bases and the J segment 4 bases; nucleotides outside the gene matches: 6. The CDR3 is 14 amino acids. Germline-derived CDR1 and CDR2 are MNHEY and SMNVEV (reference sequence). DNA for the CDR3: TGTGCCAGCAGTCGAGGAAGCGGGAGAGAGACCCAGTACTTC. This codes for CASSRGSGRETQYF.

The rearrangement links TRBV11-2 to TRBJ2-5; D might be TRBD1 (5 bases). The CDR3 is 14 residues long. Germline assignment: CDR1 SGHAT and CDR2 FQNNGV. V was pared by 0 bases and J by 9 bases, with 14 bases between. CDR3 residues: CASSLDSGQSPQYF. In DNA form, the CDR3 reads TGTGCCAGCAGCTTAGATTCAGGACAATCCCCCCAGTACTTC.

This chain uses TRBV7-8 with TRBJ1-5, with D maybe TRBD1 (5 bases). In germline, CDR1 is SGHVS, CDR2 FQNEAQ. The V end was cut by 0 bases, the J end by 5 bases, with 14 bases between. The CDR3 is made up of 16 amino acids. The CDR3 loop reads CASSLARAGRDQPQHF. CDR3 nucleotide sequence: TGTGCCAGCAGCTTAGCGAGGGCAGGGCGGGATCAGCCCCAGCATTTT.

This chain uses TRBV27 with TRBJ2-7; TRBD1 matches at 7 bases. J gave up 11 bases and V 3 bases, and 4 bases lay outside the gene matches. CDR1 and CDR2 from the germline V gene are MNHEY and SMNVEV (reference sequence). CDR3 length: 11 amino acids. CDR3 sequence: CASSFGGQEYF. CDR3 coding DNA: TGTGCCAGCAGTTTCGGCGGACAGGAGTACTTC.

This clone was seen a handful of times. The gene calls are TRBV5-4 and TRBJ1-2; no definite D call. The CDR3 length is 15 residues. Germline V gene lookup returns CDR1 SGHNT and CDR2 YYREEE (reference sequence). Trimming stripped 1 base from V and 4 bases from J, with 14 bases between. The CDR3 here is CASSLINGHSYGYTF. The CDR3 bases are TGTGCCAGCAGCTTGATCAACGGCCACTCCTATGGCTACACCTTC.

This rearrangement joins TRBV6-6 to TRBJ1-3; D may be TRBD1 (6 bases). V was clipped by 7 bases and J by 7 bases, with 20 bases between them. Looked up from germline, CDR1 is MNHNY and CDR2 is SVGAGI (reference sequence). CDR3 size: 15 residues. CDR3 nucleotide sequence: TGTGCCAGCAACAAACAGGGTCCTGATTCTAACACCATATATTTT. Translated, it gives CASNKQGPDSNTIYF.

The gene calls are TRBV28 and TRBJ2-7; D tentatively fits TRBD1 or TRBD2 (5 bases each). Germline CDR1 and CDR2: MDHEN and SYDVKM. Trimming removed 6 bases from V and 0 bases from J, with 12 bases in between. The CDR3 has 14 amino acids. CDR3 amino acids: CASRPGRYSYEQYF. CDR3 DNA: TGTGCCAGCAGACCGGGACGGTACTCCTACGAGCAGTACTTC.

The chain uses TRBV19 and TRBJ1-1; D ambiguous. The V end was cut by 3 bases, the J end by 0 bases, with 14 bases between. This CDR3 comprises 16 residues. Per the germline V gene, CDR1 is LNHDA and CDR2 is SQIVND (reference sequence). As DNA, the CDR3 is TGTGCCAGTAGTATTACGGCACACCGACTGAACACTGAAGCTTTCTTT. It yields the protein CASSITAHRLNTEAFF.

The chain uses TRBV5-1 and TRBJ2-2; D call uncertain. V lost 0 bases and J lost 7, with 10 bases in between. The V gene's germline CDR1 is SGHRS and CDR2 YFSETQ. The CDR3 is 14 residues long. The DNA for the CDR3 is TGCGCCAGCAGCTTGGGGTTGCAGGTCGGGGAGCTGTTTTTT. This gives the protein CASSLGLQVGELFF.